What follows describes a single TCR beta chain. Its antigen is still unknown. No much larger clone is present one base from it, and per-base qualities are unavailable. The library was obtained by 5' RACE. Instrument on record: Illumina HiSeq 2000. A universal primer binding site was introduced by template switching, and a unique molecular identifier was present in the final cDNA, enabling accurate counting of TCR cDNA molecules. First-strand cDNA for TCR alpha and beta chains was synthesized from specific primers in the conserved constant-segment region. To control for contamination, every cDNA library carried two barcodes: a SMART-Mk sample barcode plus Illumina barcodes. TruSeq adapter sequences, together with Illumina sample barcodes, were added in two successive PCR steps. The Illumina HiSeq platform was used with custom primers to sequence TCR alpha and beta cDNA libraries. As for the authors' bioinformatics: MiGEC processed the raw reads to extract unique molecular identifiers, while MiXCR was used to determine the CDR3 positions. Recombination models were inferred per individual with the repgenHMM and IGoR tools using an EM algorithm. Shared clonotypes were analyzed with the tcR package in R, and sharing was normalized by the product of cloneset sizes. To study raw recombination free of thymic and clonal selection effects, out-of-frame nonproductive sequences were analyzed. TCRdb passed the public sequencing reads through fastp at Q25 and MiXCR, retaining productive beta sequences. Rows are unified per CDR3 protein, each entry keeping the most common DNA and genes. The V and J calls shown here were made by TCRdb, not taken from the authors' results. This sample holds fewer than 450,000 distinct CDR3 sequences; around 9% were observed only once. The ten largest clones represent over 7% of the sample.

The data were taken from a study of identical twins (dated by TCRdb to about 2016). General notes on the study: To test whether fetal clonotypes persist, the study used deep sequencing on TCR alpha and beta repertoires from monozygotic twins, unrelated adults of various ages, and cord blood. Replicate twin experiments were performed at different times using different library preparation protocols to rule out contamination. The paper as a whole reports these results and caveats: In monozygotic twins, out-of-frame TCR alpha sharing was systematically underestimated by recombination models, although the models agreed with sharing between unrelated individuals. Zero-insertion analyses could be partly confounded by invariant T cells such as MAIT and iNKT, though diverse VJ usage argued against such confounding for most clonotypes. Compared with coincidental sharing between unrelated individuals, an excess of low generation-probability sequences was observed among out-of-frame TCR alpha sequences shared between twins. The excess sharing between twins in beta out-of-frame sequences was weaker because fewer shared sequences reduced the signal-to-noise ratio. Fewer insertions were carried by abundant cord blood beta clonotypes, a similar but weaker trend appeared in young adult naive repertoires, and no such trend appeared in memory repertoires. Conclusions relied on cross-sectional statistical analysis, since the same donors could not be followed over many years.

Only healthy Caucasian donors were included. Three unrelated non-twin adults were additionally sequenced: a male aged 18 to 29, a male aged 50 to 60 and a female aged 50 to 60. Using Miltenyi CD45RO+ enrichment and human naive T-cell isolation kits, memory (CD45RO+) and naive T cells were isolated from PBMC. The sequenced material came from naive T cells sorted from blood. The cell subset or site label, read with the paper, signifies: cells isolated with a human naive T-cell isolation kit. The source of this sequence is a woman aged 45-60 years in good health.

This receptor has the CDR3 CATSQGEVYYNEQFF. The sequence in DNA is TGTGCCACCTCACAAGGGGAAGTTTACTACAATGAGCAGTTCTTC. This chain is built from TRBV5-5 and TRBJ2-1; perhaps TRBD1 is the D gene, with 5 bases matching. The CDR3 covers 15 residues, taking in both the cysteine and the phenylalanine. CDR3 DNA only is kept here, 45 bases in frame from base 1. CDR1 and CDR2 are read off the germline V gene (reference sequence) as SGHKS and YYEKEE. The germline ends are 19 bases apart after V is trimmed by 9 bases and J by 3 bases.